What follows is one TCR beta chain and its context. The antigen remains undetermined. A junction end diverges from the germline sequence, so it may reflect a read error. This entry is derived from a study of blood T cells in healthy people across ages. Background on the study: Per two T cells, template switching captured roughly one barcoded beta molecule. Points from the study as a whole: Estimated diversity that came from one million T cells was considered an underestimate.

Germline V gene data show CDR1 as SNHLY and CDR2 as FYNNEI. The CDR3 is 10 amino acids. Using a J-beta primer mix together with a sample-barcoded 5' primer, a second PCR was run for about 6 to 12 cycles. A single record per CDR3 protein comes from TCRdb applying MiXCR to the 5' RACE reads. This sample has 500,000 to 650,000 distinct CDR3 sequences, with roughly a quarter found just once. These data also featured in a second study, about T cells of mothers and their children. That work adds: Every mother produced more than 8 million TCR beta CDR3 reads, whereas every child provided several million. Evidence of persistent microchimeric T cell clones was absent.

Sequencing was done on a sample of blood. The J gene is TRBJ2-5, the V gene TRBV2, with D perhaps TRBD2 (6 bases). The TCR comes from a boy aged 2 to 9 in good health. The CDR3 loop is CATRDSRISF. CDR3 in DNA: TGTGCCACCCGGGACTCGAGAATTTCCTTC.